This TCR beta chain comes out of a study of identical twins. Only healthy Caucasians were included as donors. A universal primer site came from template switching; cDNA carried unique molecular identifiers. TCRdb reprocessed the 5' RACE reads via MiXCR and lists one record per CDR3 protein. The sample has 400,000 to 600,000 distinct CDR3 sequences; around 22% are singletons. This CDR3 contains 15 residues. Trimming shortened V by 4 bases and J by 0 bases, and 12 bases separated the two germline ends. Germline assignment: CDR1 SQVTM and CDR2 ANQGSEA. This sample was shared with a second study, whose subject was yellow fever vaccine responses in identical twins. That publication notes: The T cell response to vaccination in identical twins was reportedly partly convergent and partly personalized.

The receptor was isolated from a woman younger than 35 in good health. Sequences were obtained from CD4+ T cells sorted from blood. This chain connects TRBV29-1 to TRBJ2-2; tentatively, D is TRBD1 or TRBD2 (5 bases each). CDR3 in amino acids: CSVARGVANTGELFF. Here the CDR3 DNA reads TGCAGCGTTGCGCGAGGGGTCGCGAACACCGGGGAGCTGTTTTTT.